This T cell receptor (beta chain) was recorded in a study of blood T cell repertoires in COVID-19. Clones were read by immunoSEQ multiplex PCR, and TCRdb kept only the in-frame ones, dropping some. The table lists 130,000 or so clones, around nine tenths of them singletons. The CDR3 sequence is 14 residues long. Losses at the gene ends were 6 bases for V and 6 bases for J; bases not matched to a gene: 10. Germline CDR1 is LNHDA and CDR2 is SQIVND (reference sequence). The gene calls are TRBV19 and TRBJ1-2; TRBD1 matches 7 bases. Material: peripheral blood. This TCR came from a woman aged 70-85 years with COVID-19, enrolled during active disease. Here the CDR3 DNA reads TGTGCCAGTAGCCCTCCCCACAGGGGTCATGGCTACACCTTC. This translates into CASSPPHRGHGYTF.